Below, 18 T cell receptor beta chains from the same sample are listed, as sequenced in a study of blood T cell repertoires in COVID-19. Generated by immunoSEQ multiplex PCR, the TCRdb table keeps only in-frame clones and is missing some. The sample has tens of thousands of clones, 72% seen once. Sequencing used peripheral blood. Receptors originate from a woman in her 70s with COVID-19, enrolled during active disease.

The V and J genes are TRBV7-8 and TRBJ1-5, with D possibly being TRBD1 (6 bases). V was pared by 3 bases and J by 6 bases, with 15 bases between. The germline gives CDR1 SGHVS, CDR2 FQNEAQ. The CDR3 spans 15 residues. CDR3 sequence reads: CASSFAQGGGQPQHF. The CDR3 region has the DNA TGTGCCAGCAGCTTTGCCCAGGGAGGGGGTCAGCCCCAGCATTTT. The full variable domain, in which reference TRBV7-8 and TRBJ1-5 provide the parts outside the CDR3, is GAGVSQSPRYKVAKRGQDVALRCDPISGHVSLFWYQQALGQGPEFLTYFQNEAQLDKSGLPSDRFFAERPEGSVSTLKIQRTQQEDSAVYLCASSFAQGGGQPQHFGDGTRLSIL.

V gene TRBV19 combines with J gene TRBJ1-4, with D unclear. Per the germline V gene, CDR1 is LNHDA and CDR2 is SQIVND (reference sequence). The CDR3 totals 15 residues. With 6 bases removed from V and 8 bases from J, the gap between germline ends came to 19 bases. CDR3 sequence: CASSAQPATGEKLFF. DNA for the CDR3: TGTGCCAGTAGCGCCCAACCGGCGACGGGAGAAAAACTGTTTTTT. The full variable domain, its missing parts supplied by reference TRBV19 and TRBJ1-4, is DGGITQSPKYLFRKEGQNVTLSCEQNLNHDAMYWYRQDPGQGLRLIYYSQIVNDFQKGDIAEGYSVSREKKESFPLTVTSAQKNPTAFYLCASSAQPATGEKLFFGSGTQLSVL.

The V call is TRBV7-2, the J call TRBJ2-2; 7 bases line up with TRBD1. Germline V gene data show CDR1 as SGHTA and CDR2 as FQGNSA. The ends lost 1 base at V and 3 bases at J; junction bases unmatched: 2. This CDR3 is built from 15 residues. The CDR3 DNA reads TGTGCCAGCAGCTTAGTTAGGGGGCACACCGGGGAGCTGTTTTTT. This encodes CASSLVRGHTGELFF.

This chain joins TRBV5-6 and TRBJ1-2; D is unresolved. Germline lookup yields CDR1 SGHDT and CDR2 YYEEEE. The length of the CDR3 is 13 residues. Trimming took 8 bases from V and 3 from J, leaving 14 bases between them. The CDR3 DNA is TGTGCCAGTAGGTGGGAGGGAGACTATGGCTACACCTTC. Its translation is CASRWEGDYGYTF.

The chain joins TRBV9 to TRBJ1-2, with TRBD1 matching 9 bases. There are 15 residues in the CDR3. The germline V gene has CDR1 SGDLS and CDR2 YYNGEE. V gave up 4 bases and J gave up 3 bases; unmatched junction bases: 7. CDR3 protein: CASSLRTGEDYGYTF. DNA for the CDR3: TGTGCCAGCAGCCTACGGACAGGGGAGGACTATGGCTACACCTTC.

This CDR3 is CATSDPRTGGSYNEQFF. The CDR3 nucleotides read TGTGCCACCAGTGATCCCCGGACAGGGGGCTCCTACAATGAGCAGTTCTTC. The chain carries TRBV24-1 and TRBJ2-1; 10 bases map to TRBD1. V was clipped by 3 bases and J by 0 bases; unmatched bases: 4. The CDR3 consists of 17 residues. The germline V gene encodes CDR1 KGHDR and CDR2 SFDVKD.

The chain carries TRBV6-5 and TRBJ1-2; the match to TRBD1 covers 8 bases. Germline trimming cut 6 bases from V and 1 base from J; bases unmatched to any gene: 7. The CDR3 runs 15 residues. Germline CDR1 is MNHEY and CDR2 is SVGAGI. CDR3 nucleotide sequence: TGTGCCAGCAGCCAAACAGGGGGATTTAACTATGGCTACACCTTC. Translating gives CASSQTGGFNYGYTF.

This rearrangement joins TRBV2 to TRBJ1-5, with D perhaps matching TRBD1 (6 bases). Germline V gives CDR1 SNHLY, CDR2 FYNNEI. The CDR3 has 15 residues. Between the trimmed V and J ends, which lost 6 bases and 0 bases, there was a span of 12 bases. The CDR3 DNA is TGTGCCAGCAGGTGGCAGGGGAGTAGCAATCAGCCCCAGCATTTT. Translating it yields CASRWQGSSNQPQHF.

The chain employs TRBV19 and TRBJ1-1; D unresolved. This CDR3 region has 14 residues. Per the germline V gene, CDR1 is LNHDA and CDR2 is SQIVND (reference sequence). V lost 7 bases to trimming and J lost 1 base, with 13 bases between them. The CDR3 nucleotides read TGTGCCAGTACCCTCCCCGGGAGGAACACTGAAGCTTTCTTT. Translated: CASTLPGRNTEAFF.

The genes are TRBV18 and TRBJ1-2, with 9 bases identical to TRBD1. Germline CDR1 KGHSH, CDR2 LQKENI. The CDR3 covers 14 residues. V lost 6 bases to trimming and J lost 4 bases; unmatched junction nucleotides: 6. As DNA, the CDR3 is TGTGCCAGCTCCCGGGACAGGGATACCTATGGCTACACCTTC. It translates to CASSRDRDTYGYTF.

The gene calls are TRBV11-2 and TRBJ2-7, with D perhaps matching TRBD2 (6 bases). The CDR3 is 12 amino acids. V was clipped by 5 bases and J by 4 bases, with 9 bases between them. Per the germline V gene, CDR1 is SGHAT and CDR2 is FQNNGV. CDR3 bases: TGTGCCAGCAGCCGTGGGGGGTACGAGCAGTACTTC. This translates into CASSRGGYEQYF. Based on the CDR3 plus reference TRBV11-2 and TRBJ2-7, the full variable domain is EAGVAQSPRYKIIEKRQSVAFWCNPISGHATLYWYQQILGQGPKLLIQFQNNGVVDDSQLPKDRFSAERLKGVDSTLKIQPAKLEDSAVYLCASSRGGYEQYFGPGTRLTVT.

The CDR3 nucleotides are TGCGCCAGCAGCCAAGATAGGTTGGATTACGGGGAGCCCCAGCATTTT. Protein sequence: CASSQDRLDYGEPQHF. The chain links TRBV4-1 to TRBJ1-5; no reliable D call. Between the trimmed V and J ends, which lost 0 bases and 8 bases, there was a span of 17 bases. Germline V gene sequence: CDR1 MGHRA, CDR2 YSYEKL. This CDR3 is built from 16 residues.

The chain combines TRBV12-3 or TRBV12-4 with TRBJ1-2; no definite D call. This CDR3 is built from 12 residues. Trimming left V 5 bases short and J 4 bases short, with 8 bases between. This CDR3 reads CASSPPGYGYTF. The CDR3 DNA reads as TGTGCCAGCAGTCCGCCAGGCTATGGCTACACCTTC.

This rearrangement joins TRBV9 to TRBJ1-1; 7 nucleotides align to TRBD1. This CDR3 has 13 residues. J lost 4 bases, V lost 4 bases, and 4 bases had no gene match. Germline V gene sequence: CDR1 SGDLS, CDR2 YYNGEE. The chain's CDR3 is CASSFRDSTEAFF. In nucleotides, the CDR3 is TGTGCCAGCAGCTTCAGGGACAGCACTGAAGCTTTCTTT.

The chain joins TRBV7-2 to TRBJ1-2; a weak D match, TRBD1 (5 bases). The germline V gene has CDR1 SGHTA and CDR2 FQGNSA. The V and J ends lost 0 bases and 2 bases respectively, with 16 bases between them. This CDR3 spans 17 amino acids. The CDR3 DNA sequence: TGTGCCAGCAGCTTAGCGGCGGGGCTCGGACACAACTATGGCTACACCTTC. Translation: CASSLAAGLGHNYGYTF.

This clone was picked up many times. The chain is built from TRBV27 and TRBJ2-2; 7 nucleotides agree with TRBD2. There are 16 residues in the CDR3. In germline, CDR1 is MNHEY, CDR2 SMNVEV (reference sequence). V gave up 8 bases and J gave up 4 bases; unmatched junction bases: 13. CDR3 DNA sequence: TGTGCCAGCCGGGGTTCGGGGGGAGGAGGCACCGGGGAGCTGTTTTTT. Its protein product is CASRGSGGGGTGELFF.

This chain uses TRBV7-3 with TRBJ2-1; weak D call: TRBD1 (7 bases). Germline-derived CDR1 and CDR2 are SGHTA and FQGTGA. The CDR3 runs 17 residues. Trimming removed 3 bases at V and 10 bases at J, with 25 bases between. DNA for the CDR3: TGTGCCAGCAGCTTCGGCCGGACAGGAGGACTAAGGGCGGAGCAGTTCTTC. This codes for CASSFGRTGGLRAEQFF.

The chain recombines TRBV7-9 with TRBJ2-1, with 10 bases aligning to TRBD2. The germline V gene encodes CDR1 SEHNR and CDR2 FQNEAQ (reference sequence). There are 14 residues in the CDR3. With V trimmed by 6 bases and J by 3 bases, 2 bases remained unmatched. The CDR3, as DNA: TGTGCCAGCAGTTCTAGCGGGAGCTACAATGAGCAGTTCTTC. Its translation: CASSSSGSYNEQFF.